Detailed here is one T cell receptor (beta chain). Its antigen is still unknown. No qualities accompany the bases; no much larger clone lies one base away. CDR1 and CDR2, per the germline V gene (reference sequence), are LNHDA and SQIVND. The junction shows trimming of 3 bases on V and 6 bases on J, plus 12 bases between the germline ends. The CDR3, from cysteine to phenylalanine, totals 13 residues. Only the CDR3 part of the read is kept: 39 bases, read in frame from the first base. CD8 naive samples were obtained by positive selection for CCR7 among CD45RO-negative cells, yielding a CD45RA+CCR7+ population from which TemRA cells were excluded. The donors were healthy, HIV-negative adults with no recently reported acute infections or vaccinations. All donors were Caucasian adults living in Nashville, Tennessee, USA. Blood was obtained by leukapheresis, after which PBMCs were separated by Ficoll-Histopaque density gradient centrifugation and cryopreserved in liquid nitrogen vapor phase. Analytical flow cytometry was used to check the purity and quantity of every magnetically sorted T cell population. Genomic DNA was isolated from each sorted fraction and quantified by UV absorbance on a Nanodrop 2000c.

The source of the sample is a study of shared clonotypes between healthy human individuals (dated by TCRdb to the early 2020s). Study-wide context: The cohort included three men and a couple of women between 18 and 49 years of age. For each donor, three plates each were used for CD4 naive and CD4 memory, two plates were used for CD8 naive, and one plate was used for CD8 memory. To estimate repertoire size and how much clonotype sharing occurs between individuals, the study deeply sequenced the blood TCR repertoires of about five healthy adults. Libraries were prepared and TCR repertoires were sequenced by different laboratories using diverse techniques, in order to increase sequencing depth and limit assay-specific biases. Per donor, leukapheresis produced somewhere between about 0.85 and 9.5 billion PBMCs.

Using the deep immunoSEQ assay, multiplex PCR amplified TCR CDR3 regions from genomic DNA. Extracted genomic DNA from each cell subset was spread evenly across all wells of several immunoSEQ 96-well plates, with each plate serving as a replicate. For sorted subsets, approximately 200 ng of genomic DNA, equivalent to roughly 33,000 T cell genomes, went into each replicate PCR. Purified libraries were measured with a Qubit 3.0 fluorometer, size-checked on a Bioanalyzer 2100, and measured again with the KAPA Library Quantification kit. Each immunoSEQ 96-well plate was sequenced on its own single-read 150-cycle Illumina NextSeq 550 flow cell. As for the original processing: Because the immunoSEQ output included only junctional sequences and no quality scores, the filtering could not be the same as the filtering used for full-length reads. To assign V/J genes and CDR3, sequences were annotated using PyIR, a Python wrapper for IgBLAST v1.9, with IMGT germline references. Any read was removed if the V/J assignment was weak (E-value above 1e-6), the CDR3 was missing, or the read contained stop codons, out-of-frame junctions, or ambiguous translated residues. V3J clonotypes were defined by identical inferred V gene, J gene, and CDR3 amino acid sequence. Percentage overlap between repertoires was calculated by dividing the number of shared unique clonotypes by the size of the smaller repertoire. Richness of each repertoire was evaluated using RTK rarefaction, the Chao1 estimator, and Recon v2.1 estimates of unobserved clonotypes. For all TCRbeta clonotypes obtained by the gDNA method from several donors, generation probabilities were computed with OLGA. In its TCRdb copy, this immuneACCESS table keeps in-frame sequences only and misses some clones. Where compared with another copy, unresolved V genes explain less than half of these, and the others have no known cause. That table supplies the V and J calls and clone size; D and trimming were determined from the DNA. This sample comprises some 2,000,000 clones, about 95% of them detected only once. About 1.1% of the sample goes to the ten largest clones.

Findings and caveats that apply to the study as a whole: Compared with non-shared clonotypes, clonotypes shared by all four sorted-subset donors had higher generation probabilities. Based on pairwise subsampling, the degree of clonotype sharing among donors was expected to be affected by sequencing depth. About 5% of naive CD4, roughly 3.6% of naive CD8, roughly 2.4% of memory CD4, and 0.4% of memory CD8 clonotypes were shared across a few donors. Incomplete sequencing was indicated by rarefaction of sorted-subset datasets, despite the large sequencing depth. Larger estimated clonotype richness was generally found for naive subsets than for memory subsets. The genetic and exposure-history diversity represented was limited by the small number of donors. Sampling was restricted to blood, and TCR repertoires in tissue are likely to differ from TCR repertoires in blood.

The chain couples TRBV19 to TRBJ2-7; the D gene is possibly TRBD2, with 6 bases matching. The source of this sequence is a young man in good health. Specimen: naive CD8+ T cells sorted from blood. Taken with the paper, the label for cell subset or site translates to: CD45RA+CCR7+. The nucleotide sequence is TGTGCCAGTAGTATTAGTGCGGGAAGCGAGCAGTACTTC. The resulting protein is CASSISAGSEQYF.